Listed below are T cell receptor beta chains from one sample, sequenced in a study of breast tumors, draining lymph nodes, adjacent tissues. In TCRdb, the multiplex PCR reads were re-called with MiXCR into one record per CDR3 protein. The sample yields 50,000 to 85,000 distinct CDR3 sequences, around two fifths seen once. Sequenced sample: breast tumor tissue. The receptors were gathered from a female donor with breast cancer. Some clones in this sample may be carry-over from other donors' samples. Each CDR3 is given with its conserved first and last residue. Each record gives: J gene, D gene, clone size, V gene, CDR3 DNA, CDR3 protein. D genes are given only for firm matches. Not all rows give a size; the values are once, few, many and, for expanded clones, a class.

TRBJ2-6 - many TRBV7-9 TGTGCCAGCACCTTCCAAGGGGCTGGGGCCAACGTCCTGACTTTC CASTFQGAGANVLTF
TRBJ2-2 - many TRBV12-5 TGTGCTAGTGGTTTGTTTGCAGGCGGGGAGCTGTTTTTT CASGLFAGGELFF
TRBJ2-3 TRBD2 many TRBV7-6 TGTGCCAGCAGCTTAGGCCCGGGGAGACTAGCGGGTCGCGCTAGCACAGATACGCAGTATTTT CASSLGPGRLAGRASTDTQYF
TRBJ2-3 - - TRBV29-1 TGCAGCGTGAAAACAGACAGGACAGATACGCAGTATTTT CSVKTDRTDTQYF
TRBJ2-5 - many TRBV14 TGTGCCAGCAGCCAGTACAGCTGGTACCAAGAGACCCAGTACTTC CASSQYSWYQETQYF
TRBJ2-3 TRBD2 many TRBV6-5 TGTGCCAGCAGTCCTTGGACTAGCGGACTCACAGATACGCAGTATTTT CASSPWTSGLTDTQYF
TRBJ2-1 TRBD2 - TRBV20-1 TGCAGTGCCAGTCCGGGACTAGCGGGAACAAGCTCCTACAACGAGCAGTTCTTC CSASPGLAGTSSYNEQFF
TRBJ2-7 - many TRBV14 TGTGCCAGCAGCCCCTCTGGCTGGGAAGGGCAGTACTTC CASSPSGWEGQYF
TRBJ1-2 TRBD1 many TRBV7-2 TGTGCCAGCAGCTTAGCTTATGGGGGGCAGGGGGGATATTATGGCTACACCTTC CASSLAYGGQGGYYGYTF
TRBJ2-1 TRBD2 many TRBV6-4 TGTGCCAGCAGTCCCATAGCGGGGGGGATCTACAATGAGCAGTTCTTC CASSPIAGGIYNEQFF
TRBJ2-3 - medium-sized TRBV24-1 TGTGCCACCAGTGACGCGGGACGGAGCACAGATACGCAGTATTTT CATSDAGRSTDTQYF
TRBJ2-1 TRBD2 many TRBV6-5 TGTGCCAGCAGGGCGACTAGCGGGGTGCAGTTCTTC CASRATSGVQFF
TRBJ2-2 - - TRBV19 TGTGCCAGTAGTATAGATATAAGGACAGGGGAGCTGTTTTTT CASSIDIRTGELFF
TRBJ1-1 TRBD1 few TRBV4-2 TGTGCCAGCCATATGAGACAGGGGGACACTGAAGCTTTCTTT CASHMRQGDTEAFF
TRBJ1-6 - - TRBV19 TGTGCCAGTAGTGTCTCGATCGGACAAGTAAGGGTCGATAATTCACCCCTCCACTTT CASSVSIGQVRVDNSPLHF
TRBJ2-2 - - TRBV7-9 TGTGCCAGCAGCTTCGGCGCAGGTTTCACCGGGGAGCTGTTTTTT CASSFGAGFTGELFF
TRBJ2-3 - many TRBV3-1 TGTGCCAGCAGCCAGATGGCTCATACGCAGTATTTT CASSQMAHTQYF
TRBJ1-6 - - TRBV12-3/TRBV12-4 TGTGCCAGCAGTTTCCCAGGGGCAGACAAACCCCTCCACTTT CASSFPGADKPLHF
TRBJ2-1 - - TRBV24-1 TGTGCCACCAGTGCTTTCAAGGCAGGGAACAATGAGCAGTTCTTC CATSAFKAGNNEQFF
TRBJ1-2 - many TRBV5-6 TGTGCCAGCAGCGGGTATTCTGGGCCATCGAGTGGCGGCTACACCTTC CASSGYSGPSSGGYTF
TRBJ1-6 - - TRBV6-1 TGTGCCGGTGGTGGAAGTCCGGGTTTAGGTTCGCCCCTCCACTTT CAGGGSPGLGSPLHF
TRBJ2-1 - many TRBV29-1 TGCAGCGTTGAAGGGCAGCACAATGAGCAGTTCTTC CSVEGQHNEQFF
TRBJ1-4 - - TRBV7-2 TGTGCCAGCAGCTTAGATGTGGGATCCTACAATGAAAAACTGTTTTTT CASSLDVGSYNEKLFF
TRBJ2-3 - many TRBV6-1 TGTGCCAGCAGTTACGGACAGCCTTCCACAGATACGCAGTATTTT CASSYGQPSTDTQYF
TRBJ2-7 - - TRBV11-2 TGTGCCAGCAGCTTAGGACCCGGCACCTACGAGCAGTACTTC CASSLGPGTYEQYF
TRBJ1-6 - many TRBV5-1 TGCGCCAGCAGCTTGGCACCGGGACCGATGGATTCACCCCTCCACTTT CASSLAPGPMDSPLHF
TRBJ2-7 TRBD2 - TRBV12-3/TRBV12-4 TGTACCAGCAGTCCCAGACTAGCAGGGCAGTACTTC CTSSPRLAGQYF
TRBJ2-3 - - TRBV14 TGTGCCAGCAGTCCTTCCGGGACAAAGAAAGCAGATACGCAGTATTTT CASSPSGTKKADTQYF
TRBJ1-2 TRBD1 - TRBV5-8 TGTGCCAGCAATTCGGGACAGAACTATGGCTACACCTTC CASNSGQNYGYTF
TRBJ2-7 TRBD2 - TRBV7-2 TGTGCCAGCAGCGGACTAGCGGGCTACGAGCAGTACTTC CASSGLAGYEQYF
TRBJ1-5 - - TRBV20-1 TGCAGTGCTAGAGATCACGGGAGTTGGGAGACCCAGCATTTT CSARDHGSWETQHF
TRBJ2-1 TRBD2 many TRBV9 TGTGCCAGCAGCGTAACCGGGACTAGCGGGAGCTACAATGAGCAGTTCTTC CASSVTGTSGSYNEQFF
TRBJ2-1 TRBD1 - TRBV12-3/TRBV12-4 TGTGCCAGCTCTGCGACAGGGGCAGGCAATGAGCAGTTCTTC CASSATGAGNEQFF
TRBJ2-5 - once TRBV6-6 TGTGCCAGCAGGTCAGGGGGGGAGAAAGAGACCCAGTACTTC CASRSGGEKETQYF
TRBJ1-4 - many TRBV20-1 TGCAGTGCTAGAGCCGCCCTAGATGAAAAACTGTTTTTT CSARAALDEKLFF
TRBJ2-2 TRBD2 many TRBV19 TGTGCCAGTAAGGGACTAGCGGGAAACACCGGGGAGCTGTTTTTT CASKGLAGNTGELFF
TRBJ2-3 - - TRBV24-1 TGTGCCACCAGTGATCTCGCCGGGTCCACAGATACGCAGTATTTT CATSDLAGSTDTQYF
TRBJ2-3 TRBD2 many TRBV4-2 TGTGCCAGCAGCCAAACTAGCGGGGGGGCCATAGATACGCAGTATTTT CASSQTSGGAIDTQYF
TRBJ1-1 - few TRBV6-5 TGTGCCAGCAGGTATAGGACAGAGAACACTGAAGCTTTCTTT CASRYRTENTEAFF
TRBJ1-4 - - TRBV20-1 TGCAGTGCTAGAGTCGGACCAAATGAAAAACTGTTTTTT CSARVGPNEKLFF
TRBJ2-5 TRBD2 - TRBV7-7 TGTGCTAGCAGCTCTAGCGGCGGGGAGACCCAGTACTTC CASSSSGGETQYF
TRBJ1-2 - many TRBV2 TGTGCTAACTATGGCTACACCTTC CANYGYTF
TRBJ1-4 - - TRBV2 TGTGCCAGCAGTGAACTGTTTTTT CASSELFF
TRBJ1-2 - - TRBV9 TGTGCCAGCAGCGTAGCATCCACAGGTGATAACTATGGCTACACCTTC CASSVASTGDNYGYTF
TRBJ2-1 TRBD2 - TRBV10-3 TGTGCCATCAGTGAGCGGGAGACTAGCGGCTACAATGAGCAGTTCTTC CAISERETSGYNEQFF
TRBJ1-5 TRBD1 - TRBV2 TGTGCCAGCAGTGCCTCCGGGACAGGGGCGGGCTGGCCCCAGCATTTT CASSASGTGAGWPQHF
TRBJ1-5 - - TRBV7-9 TGTGCCAGCAGCCCGGACAGTAATAGCAGTCAGCCCCAGCATTTC CASSPDSNSSQPQHF
TRBJ1-4 - many TRBV27 TGTGCCAGCAGTTTGAGATCAACTAATGAAAAACTGTTTTTT CASSLRSTNEKLFF
TRBJ2-1 TRBD2 many TRBV2 TGTGCCAGCAGCCCGTTAACGGGGGGTTACAATGAGCAGTTCTTC CASSPLTGGYNEQFF
TRBJ2-3 - - TRBV6-5 TGTGCCAGCAGTCCGCTTAGGTCGGCAGATACGCAGTATTTT CASSPLRSADTQYF